One and the same sample provided the 26 T cell receptor beta chains below, sequenced in a study of metastatic and nonmetastatic thyroid tumors. Nobody among the patients had been given any treatment before thyroid surgery. TCRdb re-called the PCR reads with MiXCR. Of 22,000 or so clones in the sample, about a third were seen once. Sequencing used blood. The source is a male donor with papillary thyroid cancer or a benign thyroid nodule (not recorded which). Some clones in this sample may be carry-over from other donors' samples.

Concerning this clone: At one end, the junction sequence differs from germline, possibly due to a read error. The chain recombines TRBV3-1 with TRBJ1-5; D unclear. The CDR3 runs to 12 residues. The V gene's germline CDR1 is LGHDT and CDR2 YNNKEL (reference sequence). CDR3 loop: CASRQGNQPQHF. The CDR3 DNA reads TGTGCCAGCAGGCAAGGGAATCAGCCCCAGCATTTT.

The V call is TRBV7-9, the J call TRBJ2-1; D possibly corresponds to TRBD2 (5 bases). Germline lookup yields CDR1 SEHNR and CDR2 FQNEAQ (reference sequence). The CDR3 covers 14 residues. V lost 5 bases and J lost 12, with 20 bases in between. The CDR3 nucleotides are TGTGCCAGCAGCCGTCCAGCTAGCTCCTCGGTGCAGTTCTTC. Amino acids: CASSRPASSSVQFF.

Turning to this clone: One end of the junction fails to match germline, which may point to a read error. The J gene is TRBJ2-5, the V gene TRBV15; D is ambiguous. Looked up from germline, CDR1 is LNHNV and CDR2 is YYDKDF (reference sequence). The CDR3 has 11 amino acids. The CDR3 loop reads CVTSSLETQYF. In DNA form, the CDR3 reads TGTGTCACCAGCAGCCTAGAGACCCAGTACTTC.

This clone has just a few counts. This sequence joins TRBV20-1 and TRBJ1-1, with a possible D match to TRBD1 (5 bases). The CDR3 length is 13 residues. The V end lost 0 bases, the J end lost 1 base, and 6 bases lay between the germline ends. Germline loops: CDR1 DFQATT, CDR2 SNEGSKA (reference sequence). As DNA, the CDR3 is TGCAGTGCTAGAGAGACAGCGAACACTGAAGCTTTCTTT. It yields the protein CSARETANTEAFF.

This chain joins TRBV4-1 and TRBJ1-3; possible D gene TRBD1, 5 bases. The CDR3 runs 16 residues. Trimming took 3 bases from V and 0 from J, leaving 12 bases between them. CDR1 is MGHRA and CDR2 is YSYEKL in the germline V gene. The CDR3 sequence: CASSHPGRDSGNTIYF. CDR3 coding DNA: TGCGCCAGCAGCCACCCGGGACGGGACTCTGGAAACACCATATATTTT.

This clone is medium-sized (0.01 to 0.1%). V usage is TRBV12-3 or TRBV12-4 and J usage is TRBJ2-3; D gene ambiguous. The CDR3 runs to 12 residues. Trimming shortened V by 5 bases and J by 2 bases, and 5 bases separated the two germline ends. The CDR3 is CASSKLTDTQYF. CDR3 sequence (DNA): TGTGCCAGCAGTAAACTCACAGATACGCAGTATTTT.

The rearrangement links TRBV4-1 to TRBJ2-5, with TRBD2 identical over 11 bases. V was clipped by 3 bases and J by 3 bases; unmatched bases: 9. The CDR3 runs 17 residues. Per the germline V gene, CDR1 is MGHRA and CDR2 is YSYEKL. CDR3 sequence reads: CASSQPVAGGLEETQYF. CDR3 bases: TGCGCCAGCAGCCAGCCTGTAGCGGGGGGGCTAGAAGAGACCCAGTACTTC.

There are a few counts of this clone. J is TRBJ1-2 and V is TRBV6-1; D not resolved. The CDR3 extends over 14 amino acids. The V gene lost 1 base and the J gene lost 4 bases, with 10 bases spanning the gap. Per germline, CDR1 MNHNS and CDR2 SASEGT. The CDR3, as DNA: TGTGCCAGCAGTGAAGGGGCCGAGGCCTATGGCTACACCTTC. Translated, it gives CASSEGAEAYGYTF.

In its sample, this clone was seen many times. One junction end disagrees with the germline gene, perhaps due to a read error. The chain combines TRBV28 with TRBJ2-4; D uncertain. The CDR3 sequence is 13 residues long. CDR1 is MDHEN, CDR2 SYDVKM, per germline. The CDR3 sequence: CASSTIATNIQYF. The CDR3 DNA is TGTGCCAGCAGTACGATAGCCACAAACATTCAGTACTTC. The whole variable domain, remainder taken from reference TRBV28 and TRBJ2-4, is DVKVTQSSRYLVKRTGEKVFLECVQDMDHENMFWYRQDPGLGLRLIYFSYDVKMKEKGDIPEGYSVSREKKERFSLILESASTNQTSMYLCASSTIATNIQYFGAGTRLSVL.

V gene TRBV30 combines with J gene TRBJ1-2; the match to TRBD1 covers 7 bases. V lost 5 bases, J lost 2 bases, and 5 bases stayed unmatched. Germline CDR1 is GTSNPN and CDR2 is SVGIG (reference sequence). The CDR3 has 13 amino acids. This CDR3 is CAWDPGGNYGYTF. In DNA form, the CDR3 reads TGTGCCTGGGACCCAGGGGGAAACTATGGCTACACCTTC.

This chain connects TRBV2 to TRBJ2-7; TRBD1 matches 7 bases. Unmatched junction bases numbered 15, after V lost 3 bases and J lost 4 bases. The germline V gene has CDR1 SNHLY and CDR2 FYNNEI. The CDR3 consists of 17 residues. CDR3 amino acids: CASSDPRDPGTEYEQYF. DNA for the CDR3: TGTGCCAGCAGTGATCCCAGGGACCCAGGGACAGAATACGAGCAGTACTTC.

The V and J genes are TRBV5-1 and TRBJ2-2, with D perhaps TRBD2 (6 bases). This CDR3 is 16 amino acids long. In germline, CDR1 is SGHRS, CDR2 YFSETQ. Trimming removed 1 base at V and 5 bases at J, with 15 bases between. CDR3 sequence (DNA): TGCGCCAGCAGCTTGCAAGGACGGGGAGGTACCGGGGAGCTGTTTTTT. It yields the protein CASSLQGRGGTGELFF.

The chain uses TRBV20-1 and TRBJ2-7; D tentatively fits TRBD1 or TRBD2 (5 bases each). The CDR3 has 12 amino acids. Deletions cut 3 bases from V and 5 bases from J, with 11 bases between. CDR1 is DFQATT, CDR2 SNEGSKA, per germline (reference sequence). The DNA for the CDR3 is TGCAGTGCTAGTCGAGGGGACCACGAGCAGTACTTC. Protein: CSASRGDHEQYF.

At least ten counts were recorded for this clone. V usage is TRBV5-1 and J usage is TRBJ1-1; tentatively, D is TRBD1 (5 bases). The CDR3 loop spans 14 amino acids. The germline V and J ends were trimmed by 2 bases and 1 base, with 9 bases remaining between them. The V gene's germline CDR1 is SGHRS and CDR2 YFSETQ. The CDR3 region is CASSLGVANTEAFF. CDR3 nucleotide sequence: TGCGCCAGCAGCTTAGGGGTCGCGAACACTGAAGCTTTCTTT. Drawing the rest from reference TRBV5-1 and TRBJ1-1, the complete variable domain is KAGVTQTPRYLIKTRGQQVTLSCSPISGHRSVSWYQQTPGQGLQFLFEYFSETQRNKGNFPGRFSGRQFSNSRSEMNVSTLELGDSALYLCASSLGVANTEAFFGQGTRLTVV.

V gene TRBV18 combines with J gene TRBJ2-7, with D possibly being TRBD1 or TRBD2 (5 bases each). The V end was cut by 2 bases, the J end by 7 bases, with 6 bases between. Germline V gene data show CDR1 as KGHSH and CDR2 as LQKENI. The CDR3 covers 11 residues. CDR3 sequence: CASSPGGEQYF. DNA for the CDR3: TGTGCCAGCTCACCAGGGGGAGAGCAGTACTTC.

This clone was observed at least ten times. This chain links TRBV6-2 or TRBV6-3 with TRBJ2-5, with D possibly TRBD2 on 6 matching bases. Germline CDR1 and CDR2: MNHEY and SVGEGT. This CDR3 has 14 amino acids. V was shortened by 6 bases and J by 2 bases, with 13 bases between the two germline ends. Written as DNA, the CDR3 is TGTGCCAGCAGGAGAGCGGGCGTACAAGAGACCCAGTACTTC. Its protein product is CASRRAGVQETQYF.

Many counts were recorded for this clone. The rearrangement links TRBV29-1 to TRBJ2-3; 8 nucleotides align to TRBD2. Germline V gene sequence: CDR1 SQVTM, CDR2 ANQGSEA. The length of the CDR3 is 18 residues. Trimming took 7 bases from V and 2 from J; bases not matched to a gene: 20. CDR3 loop: CSATGLQTGTRLTDTQYF. The CDR3 bases are TGCAGCGCAACGGGATTACAGACCGGGACTAGACTCACAGATACGCAGTATTTT.

By share of the sample, this clone is medium-sized (0.01 to 0.1%). This chain links TRBV6-2 or TRBV6-3 with TRBJ2-7; D is uncertain. V was trimmed by 0 bases and J by 3 bases, leaving 9 bases between them. The CDR3 runs to 14 residues. The germline CDR1 and CDR2 sequences are MNHEY and SVGEGT. The CDR3 is CASSYSGWGYEQYF. The DNA of the CDR3 is TGTGCCAGCAGTTACTCAGGGTGGGGCTACGAGCAGTACTTC.

The table lists this clone with a few counts. The chain uses TRBV12-3 or TRBV12-4 and TRBJ2-7, with 7 positions matching TRBD1. The CDR3 sequence is 14 residues long. V lost 5 bases, J lost 4 bases, and 8 bases stayed unmatched. The CDR3 reads CASSRTGTEYEQYF. The CDR3 DNA sequence: TGTGCCAGCAGTCGAACCGGGACAGAATACGAGCAGTACTTC.

Points on this clone: Other DNA sequences in this sample translate to the same CDR3. J is TRBJ1-1 and V is TRBV9; D is possibly TRBD1 (5 bases). This CDR3 has 14 amino acids. The germline V gene encodes CDR1 SGDLS and CDR2 YYNGEE. The V and J ends lost 0 bases and 0 bases respectively, with 6 bases between them. CDR3 residues: CASSVGQMNTEAFF. DNA of the CDR3: TGTGCCAGCAGCGTAGGACAGATGAACACTGAAGCTTTCTTT. The whole variable domain, remainder taken from reference TRBV9 and TRBJ1-1, is DSGVTQTPKHLITATGQRVTLRCSPRSGDLSVYWYQQSLDQGLQFLIQYYNGEERAKGNILERFSAQQFPDLHSELNLSSLELGDSALYFCASSVGQMNTEAFFGQGTRLTVV.

This clone qualifies as medium-sized (0.01 to 0.1%). The J gene is TRBJ1-1, the V gene TRBV6-1; 7 bases map to TRBD1. Germline V CDR1 and CDR2: MNHNS, SASEGT. Unmatched junction bases numbered 5, after V lost 7 bases and J lost 0 bases. The CDR3 spans 14 residues. CDR3 sequence (DNA): TGTGCCAGCAAGGTACAGGGGATGAACACTGAAGCTTTCTTT. This gives the protein CASKVQGMNTEAFF.

This clone has more than one count but fewer than ten. The V and J genes are TRBV27 and TRBJ2-7; TRBD1 agrees at 8 bases. The germline V gene has CDR1 MNHEY and CDR2 SMNVEV (reference sequence). The CDR3 spans 14 residues. V trimming: 4 bases; J trimming: 4 bases; junction bases outside the gene matches: 6. The CDR3 coding sequence is TGTGCCAGCAGTTCGGGACAGGTAACATACGAGCAGTACTTC. As protein: CASSSGQVTYEQYF.

This clone was seen at least ten times. One end of the junction is discordant with germline, which a read error may explain. This CDR3 is also generated by other DNA sequences in the sample. The rearrangement links TRBV2 to TRBJ1-5, with D possibly being TRBD1 (5 bases). CDR1 and CDR2 from the germline V gene are SNHLY and FYNNEI. The CDR3 totals 14 residues. DNA of the CDR3: TGTGCCAGCAGAGACGGGGGAATCAATCAGCCCCAGCACTTT. Amino acid sequence: CASRDGGINQPQHF.

This clone was found once. The rearrangement uses TRBV7-3 and TRBJ1-2; D is uncertain. V lost 5 bases and J lost 1, with 8 bases in between. This CDR3 contains 13 residues. CDR1 SGHTA and CDR2 FQGTGA come from the germline V gene. In DNA, the CDR3 is TGTGCCAGCAGCCTGGACGGTAACTATGGCTACACCTTC. Protein sequence: CASSLDGNYGYTF.

The J gene is TRBJ1-5, the V gene TRBV20-1; D ambiguous. V dropped 6 bases and J dropped 1 base, with 7 bases sitting between them. The CDR3 is made up of 12 amino acids. Per the germline V gene, CDR1 is DFQATT and CDR2 is SNEGSKA (reference sequence). The CDR3 DNA reads as TGCAGTGCAATCCCCAGCAATCAGCCCCAGCATTTT. It codes for CSAIPSNQPQHF.

This clone was counted once. J is TRBJ2-7 and V is TRBV20-1; a possible D gene is TRBD2 (6 bases). Trimming took off 3 bases at V and 2 bases at J, with 20 bases between the two ends. Germline V gives CDR1 DFQATT, CDR2 SNEGSKA (reference sequence). CDR3 size: 16 residues. The CDR3 reads CSARALFSGTTYEQYF. In DNA form, the CDR3 reads TGCAGTGCTAGGGCCCTTTTTAGCGGCACCACCTACGAGCAGTACTTC.